The source of this T cell receptor beta chain is a study of blood T cells in healthy people across ages. General study findings and limits: When set beside aged donors, long-lived donors presented more naive CD4+ cells and higher diversity.

As concerns this clonotype: What it binds is unknown. One end of the junction fails to match germline, which may point to a read error.

Germline values: CDR1 MNHEY, CDR2 SVGAGI. The CDR3 loop spans 14 amino acids. Each sample used at least 6.5 million PBMCs. Each sample yielded at least 6 micrograms of PBMC total RNA. The authors ran a second PCR of roughly 6 to 11 cycles using a sample-barcoded 5' primer and a J-beta primer mix. Via MiXCR, TCRdb re-called the 5' RACE reads, giving one row per CDR3 protein. Among fewer than 1,000,000 distinct CDR3 sequences listed, around two fifths were seen once. The sequence came from a man between 60 and 75 years old in good health. The V gene is TRBV6-5, the J gene TRBJ1-2; TRBD1 agrees at 8 bases. Input material: blood. CDR3 sequence reads: CVSSYRTGSYGYTF. The CDR3 DNA reads TGTGTCAGCAGTTACCGGACAGGGAGCTATGGCTACACCTTC.